Listed below are T cell receptor beta chains from one sample, sequenced in a study of blood T cell repertoires in COVID-19. Assay: immunoSEQ multiplex PCR; the TCRdb copy retains only in-frame clones and omits some. The data show approximately 230,000 clones, around 88% seen once. Sequenced material: peripheral blood. All receptors derive from a man older than 75 with acute or convalescent COVID-19. Both conserved end residues are part of each CDR3. D genes are given only for firm matches. Clone size is stated in some rows and not others, as once, few, many or a class when expanded.

d_call: TRBD1; j_call: TRBJ1-1; clone_size: -; v_call: TRBV5-6; cdr3_aa: CASSLTGGGTEAFF; cdr3_nt: TGTGCCAGCAGCTTAACAGGGGGCGGCACTGAAGCTTTCTTT
d_call: TRBD1; j_call: TRBJ1-3; clone_size: -; v_call: TRBV5-5; cdr3_aa: CASSSEQTGGGANTIYF; cdr3_nt: TGTGCCAGCAGCAGCGAACAAACAGGGGGCGGTGCAAACACCATATATTTT
d_call: TRBD2; j_call: TRBJ2-5; clone_size: few; v_call: TRBV5-1; cdr3_aa: CASSFTAGGQETQYF; cdr3_nt: TGCGCCAGCAGCTTTACGGCGGGAGGTCAAGAGACCCAGTACTTC
d_call: -; j_call: TRBJ2-1; clone_size: -; v_call: TRBV2; cdr3_aa: CASSARQNNEQFF; cdr3_nt: TGTGCCAGCAGTGCGAGACAGAACAATGAGCAGTTCTTC
d_call: TRBD1; j_call: TRBJ2-5; clone_size: -; v_call: TRBV30; cdr3_aa: CAWGDSRGTQYF; cdr3_nt: TGTGCCTGGGGGGACAGCCGGGGGACCCAGTACTTC
d_call: TRBD1; j_call: TRBJ1-2; clone_size: -; v_call: TRBV5-8; cdr3_aa: CASSLVGDRVNYGYTF; cdr3_nt: TGTGCCAGCAGCTTGGTGGGGGACAGGGTTAACTATGGCTACACCTTC
d_call: -; j_call: TRBJ1-3; clone_size: -; v_call: TRBV20-1; cdr3_aa: CSASAANTIYF; cdr3_nt: TGCAGTGCTAGTGCCGCGAACACCATATATTTT
d_call: TRBD2; j_call: TRBJ2-1; clone_size: once; v_call: TRBV2; cdr3_aa: CASSKSPGLAVFYNEQFF; cdr3_nt: TGTGCCAGCAGTAAGTCTCCGGGACTAGCGGTGTTCTACAATGAGCAGTTCTTC
d_call: TRBD1; j_call: TRBJ2-5; clone_size: once; v_call: TRBV29-1; cdr3_aa: CSVPGGAGETQYF; cdr3_nt: TGCAGCGTCCCAGGGGGAGCTGGAGAGACCCAGTACTTC
d_call: -; j_call: TRBJ2-7; clone_size: few; v_call: TRBV13; cdr3_aa: CASSSLGQLASEQYF; cdr3_nt: TGTGCCAGCAGCTCTCTTGGACAGTTAGCATCCGAGCAGTACTTC
d_call: TRBD1; j_call: TRBJ2-7; clone_size: -; v_call: TRBV18; cdr3_aa: CASSLGTAISYEQYF; cdr3_nt: TGTGCCAGCTCACTAGGGACAGCTATCTCCTACGAGCAGTACTTC
d_call: -; j_call: TRBJ2-2; clone_size: -; v_call: TRBV19; cdr3_aa: CASSTRGNTGELFF; cdr3_nt: TGTGCCAGTAGTACCAGGGGGAACACCGGGGAGCTGTTTTTT
d_call: TRBD1; j_call: TRBJ2-1; clone_size: -; v_call: TRBV3-1/TRBV3-2; cdr3_aa: CASSQRRTGVDNEQFF; cdr3_nt: TGTGCCAGCAGCCAACGAAGGACAGGGGTGGATAATGAGCAGTTCTTC
d_call: -; j_call: TRBJ2-7; clone_size: -; v_call: TRBV7-2; cdr3_aa: CASSLVMDRFYEQYF; cdr3_nt: TGTGCCAGCAGCTTAGTTATGGACAGATTCTACGAGCAGTACTTC
d_call: TRBD2; j_call: TRBJ2-1; clone_size: few; v_call: TRBV5-1; cdr3_aa: CASSFGGNYNEQFF; cdr3_nt: TGCGCCAGCAGTTTCGGGGGGAACTACAATGAGCAGTTCTTC
d_call: -; j_call: TRBJ2-7; clone_size: once; v_call: TRBV27; cdr3_aa: CASSLSSGDEQYF; cdr3_nt: TGTGCCAGCAGTTTATCCTCAGGGGACGAGCAGTACTTC
d_call: TRBD2; j_call: TRBJ2-5; clone_size: -; v_call: TRBV7-2; cdr3_aa: CASSPVAGGGETQYF; cdr3_nt: TGTGCCAGCAGCCCCGTAGCGGGGGGCGGGGAGACCCAGTACTTC
d_call: TRBD1; j_call: TRBJ2-4; clone_size: once; v_call: TRBV5-1; cdr3_aa: CASSLGQGKNIQYF; cdr3_nt: TGCGCCAGCAGCTTGGGACAGGGCAAGAACATTCAGTACTTC
d_call: TRBD2; j_call: TRBJ2-5; clone_size: -; v_call: TRBV7-2; cdr3_aa: CASSLVSSGALQETQYF; cdr3_nt: TGTGCCAGCAGCTTAGTTTCTAGCGGGGCTCTACAAGAGACCCAGTACTTC
d_call: -; j_call: TRBJ2-2; clone_size: -; v_call: TRBV24-1; cdr3_aa: CATSDRTDYPGELFF; cdr3_nt: TGTGCCACCAGTGATCGGACAGACTACCCCGGGGAGCTGTTTTTT
d_call: -; j_call: TRBJ2-1; clone_size: -; v_call: TRBV2; cdr3_aa: CASSQRVVNNEQFF; cdr3_nt: TGTGCCAGCAGTCAGCGGGTAGTGAACAATGAGCAGTTCTTC
d_call: -; j_call: TRBJ2-7; clone_size: -; v_call: TRBV5-4; cdr3_aa: CASSLVRGKVPEQYF; cdr3_nt: TGTGCCAGCAGCTTGGTGCGGGGAAAAGTCCCCGAGCAGTACTTC
d_call: TRBD2; j_call: TRBJ2-5; clone_size: -; v_call: TRBV24-1; cdr3_aa: CATSESGRAETQYF; cdr3_nt: TGTGCCACCAGTGAAAGCGGGAGGGCAGAGACCCAGTACTTC
d_call: TRBD2; j_call: TRBJ2-7; clone_size: once; v_call: TRBV6-5; cdr3_aa: CASSYREGEYEQYF; cdr3_nt: TGTGCCAGCAGTTACAGGGAGGGAGAGTACGAGCAGTACTTC
d_call: -; j_call: TRBJ2-2; clone_size: -; v_call: TRBV11-2; cdr3_aa: CASSFGSGSPRELFF; cdr3_nt: TGTGCCAGCAGCTTTGGTTCCGGTTCCCCGAGGGAGCTGTTTTTT
d_call: -; j_call: TRBJ1-1; clone_size: -; v_call: TRBV11-2; cdr3_aa: CASSITTGNTEAFF; cdr3_nt: TGTGCCAGCAGCATAACGACAGGGAACACTGAAGCTTTCTTT
d_call: TRBD1; j_call: TRBJ1-2; clone_size: -; v_call: TRBV7-9; cdr3_aa: CASSLESLMTTGNGYTF; cdr3_nt: TGTGCCAGCAGCTTAGAGAGCCTCATGACGACAGGGAATGGCTACACCTTC
d_call: TRBD1; j_call: TRBJ1-2; clone_size: -; v_call: TRBV6-5; cdr3_aa: CASSTDRAGGYTF; cdr3_nt: TGTGCCAGCAGTACAGACAGGGCCGGTGGCTACACCTTC
d_call: -; j_call: TRBJ2-7; clone_size: -; v_call: TRBV28; cdr3_aa: CASKSQGPREQYF; cdr3_nt: TGTGCCAGCAAGAGCCAGGGGCCGAGGGAGCAGTACTTC
d_call: -; j_call: TRBJ2-5; clone_size: -; v_call: TRBV7-9; cdr3_aa: CASSPYREETQYF; cdr3_nt: TGTGCCAGCAGCCCCTACAGGGAAGAGACCCAGTACTTC
d_call: TRBD1; j_call: TRBJ1-1; clone_size: -; v_call: TRBV6-6; cdr3_aa: CASSYMGQQGEAFF; cdr3_nt: TGTGCCAGCAGTTACATGGGACAGCAAGGCGAAGCTTTCTTT
d_call: TRBD2; j_call: TRBJ2-1; clone_size: -; v_call: TRBV10-1; cdr3_aa: CASSELLAGGEQFF; cdr3_nt: TGCGCCAGCAGTGAGTTGTTAGCGGGAGGTGAGCAGTTCTTC
d_call: -; j_call: TRBJ2-6; clone_size: -; v_call: TRBV9; cdr3_aa: CASSPHSGANVLTF; cdr3_nt: TGTGCCAGCAGTCCCCACTCTGGGGCCAACGTCCTGACTTTC
d_call: TRBD1; j_call: TRBJ2-7; clone_size: -; v_call: TRBV19; cdr3_aa: CASSMGTGLDEQYF; cdr3_nt: TGTGCCAGTAGTATGGGGACAGGGCTGGACGAGCAGTACTTC
d_call: -; j_call: TRBJ1-1; clone_size: -; v_call: TRBV19; cdr3_aa: CASTWTAVNTEAFF; cdr3_nt: TGTGCCAGTACCTGGACAGCAGTTAACACTGAAGCTTTCTTT
d_call: TRBD1; j_call: TRBJ2-3; clone_size: -; v_call: TRBV6-5; cdr3_aa: CASRVRDRMTDTQYF; cdr3_nt: TGTGCCAGCAGAGTCCGGGACAGGATGACAGATACGCAGTATTTT
d_call: TRBD2; j_call: TRBJ2-5; clone_size: -; v_call: TRBV9; cdr3_aa: CASSPETSGLIGTQYF; cdr3_nt: TGTGCCAGCAGCCCCGAGACTAGCGGTTTAATAGGGACCCAGTACTTC
d_call: TRBD2; j_call: TRBJ2-5; clone_size: -; v_call: TRBV2; cdr3_aa: CASRPLAGGAQRLQETQYF; cdr3_nt: TGTGCCAGCAGACCATTAGCGGGGGGAGCCCAAAGACTCCAGGAGACCCAGTACTTC
d_call: -; j_call: TRBJ2-5; clone_size: -; v_call: TRBV5-1; cdr3_aa: CASSSGFQETQYF; cdr3_nt: TGCGCCAGCAGCTCGGGTTTTCAAGAGACCCAGTACTTC
d_call: TRBD1; j_call: TRBJ1-5; clone_size: -; v_call: TRBV3-1/TRBV3-2; cdr3_aa: CASSRRQGEGQPQHF; cdr3_nt: TGTGCCAGCAGCCGCCGACAGGGGGAAGGTCAGCCCCAGCATTTT
d_call: -; j_call: TRBJ2-7; clone_size: once; v_call: TRBV29-1; cdr3_aa: CSVSQQVISYEQYF; cdr3_nt: TGCAGCGTCTCCCAACAGGTGATCTCCTACGAGCAGTACTTC
d_call: -; j_call: TRBJ2-1; clone_size: once; v_call: TRBV11-2; cdr3_aa: CASSFSPSLVVVEQFF; cdr3_nt: TGTGCCAGCAGCTTTAGCCCTTCTCTAGTCGTCGTTGAGCAGTTCTTC
d_call: -; j_call: TRBJ1-6; clone_size: -; v_call: TRBV4-2; cdr3_aa: CASSHPTAQGNSPLHF; cdr3_nt: TGTGCCAGCAGCCACCCGACTGCCCAGGGGAATTCACCCCTCCACTTT
d_call: TRBD1; j_call: TRBJ2-3; clone_size: -; v_call: TRBV10-3; cdr3_aa: CAIRTTGGADTQYF; cdr3_nt: TGTGCCATCAGAACGACAGGGGGAGCAGATACGCAGTATTTT
d_call: -; j_call: TRBJ1-5; clone_size: -; v_call: TRBV19; cdr3_aa: CASSIDPRQPQHF; cdr3_nt: TGTGCCAGTAGTATAGATCCCCGTCAGCCCCAGCATTTT
d_call: -; j_call: TRBJ2-7; clone_size: -; v_call: TRBV2; cdr3_aa: CASSEAGIRGEQYF; cdr3_nt: TGTGCCAGCAGTGAAGCGGGGATTAGGGGCGAGCAGTACTTC
d_call: TRBD1; j_call: TRBJ2-7; clone_size: once; v_call: TRBV28; cdr3_aa: CASSTRDRTYEQYF; cdr3_nt: TGTGCCAGCAGTACTCGGGACAGGACCTACGAGCAGTACTTC
d_call: TRBD1; j_call: TRBJ1-2; clone_size: -; v_call: TRBV28; cdr3_aa: CASSRTGGGYTF; cdr3_nt: TGTGCCAGCAGCCGGACAGGGGGTGGCTACACCTTC
d_call: TRBD1; j_call: TRBJ2-5; clone_size: once; v_call: TRBV7-8; cdr3_aa: CASSFRTGMQETQYF; cdr3_nt: TGTGCCAGCAGCTTTCGGACAGGGATGCAAGAGACCCAGTACTTC
d_call: -; j_call: TRBJ1-1; clone_size: -; v_call: TRBV5-5; cdr3_aa: CASSWDAGSLTEAFF; cdr3_nt: TGTGCCAGCAGCTGGGACGCCGGGAGTCTCACTGAAGCTTTCTTT
d_call: -; j_call: TRBJ2-1; clone_size: -; v_call: TRBV4-1; cdr3_aa: CASSQAGGNGNNEQFF; cdr3_nt: TGCGCCAGCAGCCAAGCGGGCGGAAACGGGAACAATGAGCAGTTCTTC
d_call: -; j_call: TRBJ2-1; clone_size: -; v_call: TRBV28; cdr3_aa: CASSLLYEQFF; cdr3_nt: TGTGCCAGCAGTTTGCTATATGAGCAGTTCTTC
d_call: TRBD1; j_call: TRBJ1-2; clone_size: -; v_call: TRBV5-1; cdr3_aa: CASSLSGTGIGYTF; cdr3_nt: TGCGCCAGCAGCTTGTCTGGGACAGGGATTGGCTACACCTTC
d_call: -; j_call: TRBJ1-1; clone_size: few; v_call: TRBV10-2; cdr3_aa: CASSGISRKNTEAFF; cdr3_nt: TGCGCCAGCAGTGGTATCTCCAGGAAAAACACTGAAGCTTTCTTT
d_call: TRBD2; j_call: TRBJ2-1; clone_size: -; v_call: TRBV19; cdr3_aa: CASSLGGAYNEQFF; cdr3_nt: TGTGCCAGTAGTCTGGGGGGGGCCTACAATGAGCAGTTCTTC
d_call: TRBD1; j_call: TRBJ1-5; clone_size: -; v_call: TRBV7-9; cdr3_aa: CASSPQGARNQPQHF; cdr3_nt: TGTGCCAGCAGCCCCCAGGGGGCGCGTAATCAGCCCCAGCATTTT
d_call: TRBD1; j_call: TRBJ2-5; clone_size: -; v_call: TRBV5-1; cdr3_aa: CASGTGEETQYF; cdr3_nt: TGCGCCAGCGGGACAGGAGAAGAGACCCAGTACTTC
d_call: TRBD1; j_call: TRBJ2-7; clone_size: -; v_call: TRBV4-1; cdr3_aa: CASSHTDRGEQYF; cdr3_nt: TGCGCCAGCAGCCATACGGACAGGGGCGAGCAGTACTTC